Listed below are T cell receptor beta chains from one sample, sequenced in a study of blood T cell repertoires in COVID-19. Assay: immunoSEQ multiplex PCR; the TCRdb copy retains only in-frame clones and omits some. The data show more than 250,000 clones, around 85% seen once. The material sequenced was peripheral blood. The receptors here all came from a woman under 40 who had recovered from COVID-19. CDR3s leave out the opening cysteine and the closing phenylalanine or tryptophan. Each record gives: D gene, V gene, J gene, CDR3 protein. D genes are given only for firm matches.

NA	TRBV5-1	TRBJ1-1	ASSLLVETRATEAF
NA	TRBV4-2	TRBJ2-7	ASSRPGGNAYEQY
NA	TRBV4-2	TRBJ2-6	ASSQEGQPSGANVLT
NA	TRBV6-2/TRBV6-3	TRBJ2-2	ASSDRDTGELF
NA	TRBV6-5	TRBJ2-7	ASREGSLYEQY
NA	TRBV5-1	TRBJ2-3	ASSVQGDTQY
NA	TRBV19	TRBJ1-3	ASRTEPAGNTIY
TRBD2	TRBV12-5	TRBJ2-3	ASGLAVGLAGGQY
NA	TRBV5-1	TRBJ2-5	ASSLSQGGETQY
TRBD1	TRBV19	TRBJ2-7	ASRRDRASYEQY
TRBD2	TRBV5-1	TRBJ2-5	ASRRAGVLETQY
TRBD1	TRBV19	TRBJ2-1	ASSIQGDNEQF
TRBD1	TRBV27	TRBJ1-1	ASGQGSRGGTEAF
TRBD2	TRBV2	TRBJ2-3	ASSDLGLAGQDTQY
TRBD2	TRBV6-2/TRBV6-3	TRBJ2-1	ASSYSRSGGDNEQF
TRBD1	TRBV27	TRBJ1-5	ASRTGVSQPQH
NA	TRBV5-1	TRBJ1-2	ASSTGNREGAYGYT
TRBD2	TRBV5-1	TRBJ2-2	ASSLRIGGLADTGELF
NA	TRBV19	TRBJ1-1	ASTQSLNTEAF
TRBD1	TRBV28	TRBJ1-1	ASSLRQGARDTEAF
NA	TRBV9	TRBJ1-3	ASSVGGYSGNTIY
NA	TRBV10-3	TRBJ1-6	AISETDWGEYNSPLH
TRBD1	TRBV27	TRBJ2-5	ASSPGQGARQY
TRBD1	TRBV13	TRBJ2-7	ASSPGQGTYEQY
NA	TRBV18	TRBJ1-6	ASSFMQVRTSYNSPLH
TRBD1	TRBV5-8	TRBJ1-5	ASSRVEGATANQPQH
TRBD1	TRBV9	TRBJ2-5	ASSMGQGGETQY
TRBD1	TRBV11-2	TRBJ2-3	ASSLGTGYTDTQY
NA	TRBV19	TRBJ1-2	ASRHGGDYGYT
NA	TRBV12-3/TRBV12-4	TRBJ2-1	ASSRAGNEQF
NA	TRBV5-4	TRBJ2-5	ASSLGDGGLETQY
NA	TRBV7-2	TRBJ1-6	ASSQRTAYNSPLH
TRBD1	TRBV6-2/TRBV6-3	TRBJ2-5	ASSYSGRGETQY
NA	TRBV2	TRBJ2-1	ASSSAGTQF
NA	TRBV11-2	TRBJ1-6	ASSLVSDFSPLH
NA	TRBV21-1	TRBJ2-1	ASRGQGGNEQF
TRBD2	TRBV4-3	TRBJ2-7	ASSQDQGTSLEQY
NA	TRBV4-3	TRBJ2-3	ASSQIYSSTDTQY
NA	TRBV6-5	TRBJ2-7	ASSPLGGEEQY
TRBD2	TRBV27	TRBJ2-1	ASSSLAGVGYNEQF
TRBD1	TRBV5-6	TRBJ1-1	ASSLGQGYTEAF
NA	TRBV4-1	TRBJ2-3	ASDGGGTDTQY
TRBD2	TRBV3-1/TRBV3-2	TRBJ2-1	ASSQDWASGRREQF
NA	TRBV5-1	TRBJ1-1	ASSPNWGRDTEAF
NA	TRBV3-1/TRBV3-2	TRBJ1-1	ASSQSGGRSYSEAF
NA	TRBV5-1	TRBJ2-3	ASSLVAGSPDTQY
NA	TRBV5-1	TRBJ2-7	ASSFQGYEQY
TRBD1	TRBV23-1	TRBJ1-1	ASSHNPGGSEAF
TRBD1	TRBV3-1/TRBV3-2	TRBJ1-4	ASSQGDSNEKLF
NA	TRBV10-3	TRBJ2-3	AIRGRDTDTQY
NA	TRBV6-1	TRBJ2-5	ASSEASGWETQY
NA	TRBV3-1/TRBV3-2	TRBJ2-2	ASSRGALNTGELF
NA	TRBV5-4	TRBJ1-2	ASSLVGGNGYT
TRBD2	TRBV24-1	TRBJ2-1	ATSDPSGGYNEQF
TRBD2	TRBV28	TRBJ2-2	ASTGLFGRFTANTGELF
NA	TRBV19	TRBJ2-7	ASSTQAPYEQY
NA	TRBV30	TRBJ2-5	AWSASQGVEETQY
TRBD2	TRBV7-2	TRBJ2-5	ASRLKAGGETQY